The source of this TCR beta chain is a study of blood T cell repertoires in COVID-19. Across the whole study: The study drew acute and convalescent COVID-19 samples from the United States, Italy and Spain. T cells, B-cell-depleted T cells, or PBMCs supplied cDNA or gDNA.

CDR3 length: 14 amino acids. Per the germline V gene, CDR1 is SGHTA and CDR2 is FQGTGA. The V end was cut by 7 bases, the J end by 5 bases, with 14 bases between. Original methodology: Amplified reference gene primers provided the basis for estimating nucleated cell counts. Assay used: immunoSEQ multiplex PCR; TCRdb lists only in-frame clones, some missing. V and J calls and clone size are given by that table; D and trimming were obtained from the DNA. The data hold approximately 250,000 clones, with about 89% observed a single time. The sample taken for sequencing was peripheral blood. The genes are TRBV7-3 and TRBJ2-2; D uncertain. The receptor was isolated from a middle-aged man with active or convalescent COVID-19. The CDR3 DNA reads TGTGCCAGCAAGTCCTCAGGAAATACCGGGGAGCTGTTTTTT. This codes for CASKSSGNTGELFF.